Listed here are 21 T cell receptor beta chains from one sample, sequenced in a study of vaccination and CD4 T cells after COVID-19. Their cognate antigens are unknown. Treatment denoted: roughly 10-day PBMC culture with coronavirus spike peptide pools or control peptides (ViraFEST assay). At the Johns Hopkins FTIC core, DNA taken from cultured CD4+ T cells was sequenced by way of the Oncomine TCR Beta short-read assay. TCRdb independently ran MiXCR on the PCR reads; one entry per CDR3 protein. The sample shows some 8,200 distinct CDR3 sequences, 60% to 70% of them seen only once. The sequenced material came from CD4+ T cells from blood, cultured in vitro. These receptor sequences come from a human donor who had recovered from COVID-19.

The CDR3 DNA follows: TGCAGTGCTAGAGCCGTTAGCGACTATGGCTACACCTTC. Its translation: CSARAVSDYGYTF. V is TRBV20-1 and J is TRBJ1-2, with D uncertain. CDR3 size: 13 residues. Looked up from germline, CDR1 is DFQATT and CDR2 is SNEGSKA (reference sequence). Trimming cost V 1 base and J 3 bases, with 9 bases left between them.

This clonotype was recorded once. The V call is TRBV7-3, the J call TRBJ1-1; weak D call: TRBD1 (5 bases). CDR1 is SGHTA, CDR2 FQGTGA, per germline. Between the trimmed V and J ends, which lost 3 bases and 0 bases, there was a span of 8 bases. This CDR3 spans 14 amino acids. The CDR3 sequence: CASSLQGLNTEAFF. DNA for the CDR3: TGTGCCAGCAGCTTGCAGGGCCTGAACACTGAAGCTTTCTTT.

This chain's CDR3 is CASSYWLASSTDTQYF. Written as DNA, the CDR3 is TGTGCCAGCAGTTACTGGCTAGCGTCTAGCACAGATACGCAGTATTTT. The V gene is TRBV6-5, the J gene TRBJ2-3; possibly TRBD2 for D (6 bases). CDR3 length: 16 amino acids. In germline, CDR1 is MNHEY, CDR2 SVGAGI. V lost 1 base, J lost 0 bases, and 11 bases lay in between.

In this sample, this clonotype turned up once. Relative to the germline gene, one junction end is altered; a read error may explain this. The J gene is TRBJ1-6, the V gene TRBV27; tentative D call: TRBD1 (6 bases). CDR1 and CDR2 (germline): MNHEY, SMNVEV (reference sequence). The CDR3 runs 16 residues. CDR3 in DNA: TGTGCCAGCAGCCCGGGACATCCCGTCTATAATTCACCCCTCTACTTT. This translates into CASSPGHPVYNSPLYF.

V and J are TRBV19 and TRBJ2-1; TRBD2 matches 10 bases. Germline assignment: CDR1 LNHDA and CDR2 SQIVND (reference sequence). This CDR3 is built from 19 residues. The junction had 21 bases not matched to a gene; V was cut back by 5 bases and J by 8 bases. CDR3: CASSSRKSKREGVRDEQFF. The CDR3 DNA reads as TGTGCCAGTAGTTCAAGAAAATCTAAGCGGGAGGGCGTTAGGGATGAGCAGTTCTTC.

V is TRBV6-2 or TRBV6-3 and J is TRBJ2-2; 8 nucleotides agree with TRBD1. V was pared by 6 bases and J by 6 bases, with 15 bases of the junction left unmatched. This CDR3 is built from 17 residues. Per the germline V gene, CDR1 is MNHEY and CDR2 is SVGEGT. The CDR3 bases are TGTGCCAGCAGCGACGGCCGGGACAGGACCCCCCCCGGGGAGCTGTTTTTT. It yields the protein CASSDGRDRTPPGELFF.

The chain links TRBV18 to TRBJ2-1; tentatively, D is TRBD1 (5 bases). The V end lost 3 bases, the J end lost 4 bases, and 10 bases lay between the germline ends. The CDR3 consists of 14 residues. The germline CDR1 and CDR2 sequences are KGHSH and LQKENI. For the CDR3, the DNA is TGTGCCAGCTCACCGGGGCCAGCATACAATGAGCAGTTCTTC. This gives the protein CASSPGPAYNEQFF.

The chain couples TRBV6-2 or TRBV6-3 to TRBJ2-1; D is ambiguous. The length of the CDR3 is 13 residues. V lost 4 bases and J lost 2, with 6 bases in between. In germline, CDR1 is MNHEY, CDR2 SVGEGT. The CDR3 sequence is CASSSKTYNEQFF. The CDR3 nucleotides read TGTGCCAGCAGTTCTAAGACCTACAATGAGCAGTTCTTC.

The chain links TRBV6-5 to TRBJ2-1, with 11 bases lining up with TRBD1. This CDR3 comprises 16 residues. The V gene end was trimmed by 0 bases and the J gene end by 6 bases; junction bases not matched to a gene: 4. Germline values: CDR1 MNHEY, CDR2 SVGAGI. The CDR3 DNA is TGTGCCAGCAGTTACTCCGGGACAGGGGGGTCCAATGAGCAGTTCTTC. Its protein product is CASSYSGTGGSNEQFF.

This clonotype was counted a few times. The chain is built from TRBV24-1 and TRBJ1-5; D perhaps matches TRBD1 (6 bases). The CDR3 is made up of 15 amino acids. CDR1 is KGHDR, CDR2 SFDVKD, per germline. Trimming shortened V by 4 bases and J by 1 base, and 10 bases separated the two germline ends. This chain's CDR3 is CATSDQTGSNQPQHF. In nucleotides, the CDR3 is TGTGCCACCAGTGACCAAACAGGGAGCAATCAGCCCCAGCATTTT.

This clonotype was detected only a few times. The V and J genes are TRBV18 and TRBJ1-5, with a possible D match to TRBD1 (6 bases). Trimming took 4 bases from V and 5 from J, leaving 12 bases between them. Per the germline V gene, CDR1 is KGHSH and CDR2 is LQKENI. The CDR3 is 14 amino acids. The CDR3: CASSRDRSYQPQHF. CDR3 DNA sequence: TGTGCCAGCTCACGCGACAGGAGTTATCAGCCCCAGCATTTT.

V gene TRBV20-1 combines with J gene TRBJ2-5; perhaps TRBD2 as D (6 bases). Trimming pared 3 bases from V and 5 bases from J, leaving 16 bases between. The CDR3 loop spans 14 amino acids. Germline V gene sequence: CDR1 DFQATT, CDR2 SNEGSKA (reference sequence). The chain's CDR3 is CSASFPGRGETQYF. The CDR3 nucleotides read TGCAGTGCTAGTTTTCCGGGACGGGGGGAGACCCAGTACTTC.

The chain recombines TRBV5-4 with TRBJ2-5; the match to TRBD1 covers 8 bases. Germline CDR1 and CDR2: SGHNT and YYREEE (reference sequence). The CDR3 is 14 amino acids. With V trimmed by 4 bases and J by 5 bases, 7 bases remained unmatched. CDR3 residues: CASSPGTGGETQYF. The DNA for the CDR3 is TGTGCCAGCAGCCCCGGCACAGGGGGGGAGACCCAGTACTTC.

This clonotype came up a few times. V and J are TRBV5-1 and TRBJ1-2, with a weak D call TRBD1 (6 bases). Germline-derived CDR1 and CDR2 are SGHRS and YFSETQ. The CDR3 sequence is 18 residues long. The V end lost 2 bases, the J end lost 1 base, and 21 bases lay between the germline ends. The CDR3 sequence: CASSFQGSSSTVNYGYTF. In DNA form, the CDR3 reads TGCGCCAGCAGCTTTCAGGGGTCCTCTTCTACTGTTAACTATGGCTACACCTTC.

The sample holds a few counts of this clonotype. The chain couples TRBV4-1 to TRBJ2-5; 12 bases agree with TRBD1. After removal of 0 bases from V and 6 bases from J, the junction contained 5 bases not matched to a gene. Germline CDR1 MGHRA, CDR2 YSYEKL. The CDR3 runs 16 residues. CDR3 nucleotide sequence: TGCGCCAGCAGCCAAGACCAGGGACAGGGGGCCAAGACCCAGTACTTC. Translation: CASSQDQGQGAKTQYF.

This chain connects TRBV6-1 to TRBJ1-6; 7 nucleotides agree with TRBD1. CDR1 MNHNS and CDR2 SASEGT come from the germline V gene. Losses at the gene ends were 6 bases for V and 10 bases for J; bases not matched to a gene: 9. The CDR3 sequence is 14 residues long. CDR3 sequence reads: CASSRDRVGSPLHF. CDR3 nucleotide sequence: TGTGCCAGCAGCCGAGACAGGGTAGGATCACCCCTCCACTTT.

The chain couples TRBV10-3 to TRBJ2-1, with 10 bases lining up with TRBD1. Trimming cost V 0 bases and J 1 base; bases outside gene matches: 3. CDR1 ENHRY and CDR2 SYGVKD come from the germline V gene. The CDR3 is made up of 17 amino acids. The CDR3 DNA reads as TGTGCCATCAGTGAGTCCCCGGGACAGGGGTCCTACAATGAGCAGTTCTTC. It specifies CAISESPGQGSYNEQFF.

V is TRBV25-1 and J is TRBJ2-5, with D perhaps matching TRBD2 (6 bases). CDR3 length equals 15 residues. Germline V lookup: CDR1 MGHDK, CDR2 SYGVNS. The V gene lost 4 bases and the J gene lost 3 bases, with 15 bases spanning the gap. The CDR3 loop reads CASSGWRGGKETQYF. The DNA for the CDR3 is TGTGCCAGCAGTGGGTGGAGGGGAGGAAAAGAGACCCAGTACTTC. The variable domain in full, with the rest retrieved from reference TRBV25-1 and TRBJ2-5, is EADIYQTPRYLVIGTGKKITLECSQTMGHDKMYWYQQDPGMELHLIHYSYGVNSTEKGDLSSESTVSRIRTEHFPLTLESARPSHTSQYLCASSGWRGGKETQYFGPGTRLLVL.

The rearrangement uses TRBV30 and TRBJ1-2; D is perhaps TRBD1 (6 bases). Deletions cut 1 base from V and 5 bases from J, with 8 bases between. The CDR3 is made up of 12 amino acids. The germline V gene encodes CDR1 GTSNPN and CDR2 SVGIG (reference sequence). The CDR3 sequence: CAWSGGLYGYTF. CDR3 sequence (DNA): TGTGCCTGGAGTGGGGGGCTTTATGGCTACACCTTC.

This sequence joins TRBV10-3 and TRBJ1-1; 7 bases are a match to TRBD1. J was trimmed by 1 base and V by 6 bases; bases with no gene match: 8. The CDR3 is made up of 15 amino acids. Germline V gives CDR1 ENHRY, CDR2 SYGVKD. CDR3 region: CAIRAGTAKNTEAFF. The CDR3 DNA follows: TGTGCCATCAGGGCGGGGACAGCCAAGAACACTGAAGCTTTCTTT.

This chain connects TRBV24-1 to TRBJ2-1; 11 bases agree with TRBD2. CDR3 length: 16 amino acids. Germline values: CDR1 KGHDR, CDR2 SFDVKD. Trimming cost V 4 bases and J 1 base; bases outside gene matches: 2. CDR3 sequence (DNA): TGTGCCACCAGTGACCCTAGCGGGAGGTCCTACAATGAGCAGTTCTTC. Amino acid sequence: CATSDPSGRSYNEQFF.